Only a few counts were recorded for the clone carrying this T cell receptor beta chain. Its antigen is unknown. MiXCR, run by TCRdb on the 5' RACE reads, gives a single entry per CDR3 protein. The table shows about 180,000 distinct CDR3 sequences, with about a fifth occurring only once. This entry is derived from a study of T-cell memory formation after mild COVID-19. CDR1 DFQATT and CDR2 SNEGSKA come from the germline V gene (reference sequence). The CDR3 loop spans 13 amino acids. J lost 2 bases, V lost 4 bases, and 2 bases had no gene match. Study results and limitations: Contracting clones from day 15 to 85 had balanced CD4/CD8; later expanders favoured CD4+. Among contracting clones, CD4+ were mainly CM/EM and CD8+ enriched in EMRA.

Source material: PBMCs or a T cell subset sorted from them (not recorded which). The chain links TRBV20-1 to TRBJ1-5; 7 nucleotides agree with TRBD1. The clonotype comes from a man aged 18 to 30 who had mild COVID-19 (a few samples of this study predate the infection). Cell type and time point are not known. As DNA, the CDR3 is TGCAGTGCTACTGACAGGGGCAATCAGCCCCAGCATTTT. Amino acids: CSATDRGNQPQHF.